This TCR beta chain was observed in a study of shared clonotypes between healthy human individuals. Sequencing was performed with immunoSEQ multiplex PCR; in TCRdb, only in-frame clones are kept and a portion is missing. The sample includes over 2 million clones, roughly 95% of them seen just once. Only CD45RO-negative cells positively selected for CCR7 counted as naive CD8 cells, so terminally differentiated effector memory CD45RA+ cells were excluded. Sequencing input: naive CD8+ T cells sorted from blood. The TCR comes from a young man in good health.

The CDR3 loop is CASSQDPGRGSDQPQHF. The CDR3 bases are TGCGCCAGCAGCCAAGATCCGGGCAGGGGATCTGATCAGCCCCAGCATTTT. The chain couples TRBV4-1 to TRBJ1-5, with D tentatively TRBD1 (6 bases). V was pared by 0 bases and J by 5 bases, with 17 bases between. Germline CDR1 reads MGHRA; CDR2 reads YSYEKL. The CDR3 totals 17 residues.